This paragraph reports one T cell receptor beta chain. No antigen is known for it. A previously described protocol, modified, built RNA-based TCR cDNA libraries. TCRdb re-derived calls from the 5' RACE reads in MiXCR, one entry per CDR3 protein. Of 400,000 or so distinct CDR3 sequences listed, more than 25% are singletons. The data are from a study of identical twins' blood T cells. Study context: Around 12 libraries, six alpha and six beta, gave about 49 million reads.

Study conclusions and caveats: Each donor's most abundant TCRbeta clonotypes shared more CDR3 sequences with her twin than unrelated donors.

All three twin pairs grew up together with likely shared infections and vaccines. This CDR3 is 17 amino acids long. Germline-derived CDR1 and CDR2 are DFQATT and SNEGSKA (reference sequence). V dropped 1 base and J dropped 1 base, with 19 bases sitting between them. The sequenced sample consisted of PBMCs. The clonotype originates from a woman between 18 and 55 years old in good health. The chain is built from TRBV20-1 and TRBJ1-2; the D gene is possibly TRBD1 (5 bases). This CDR3 reads CSARGPDTKSYNYGYTF. For the CDR3, the DNA is TGCAGTGCTAGAGGACCGGACACAAAGTCCTATAACTATGGCTACACCTTC.